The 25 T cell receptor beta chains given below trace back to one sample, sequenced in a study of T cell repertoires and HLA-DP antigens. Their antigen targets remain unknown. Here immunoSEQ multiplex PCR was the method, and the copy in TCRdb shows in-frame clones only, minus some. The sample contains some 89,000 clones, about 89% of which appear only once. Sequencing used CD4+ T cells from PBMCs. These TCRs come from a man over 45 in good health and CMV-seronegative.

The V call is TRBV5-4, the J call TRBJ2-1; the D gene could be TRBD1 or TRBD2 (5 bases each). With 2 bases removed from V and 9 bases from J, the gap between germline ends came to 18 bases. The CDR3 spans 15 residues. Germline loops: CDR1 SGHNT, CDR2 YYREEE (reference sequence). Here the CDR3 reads CASSFEGPRVVEQFF. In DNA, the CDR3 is TGTGCCAGCAGCTTTGAGGGACCAAGGGTGGTTGAGCAGTTCTTC.

The CDR3 spells CASTLYSLSGTGTSEQYF. The DNA for the CDR3 is TGCGCCAGCACTTTATATTCCCTCTCCGGGACAGGGACCTCCGAGCAGTACTTC. This chain connects TRBV4-1 to TRBJ2-7, with 9 nucleotides matching TRBD1. V lost 7 bases, J lost 6 bases, and 22 bases stayed unmatched. This CDR3 contains 18 residues. Germline assignment: CDR1 MGHRA and CDR2 YSYEKL.

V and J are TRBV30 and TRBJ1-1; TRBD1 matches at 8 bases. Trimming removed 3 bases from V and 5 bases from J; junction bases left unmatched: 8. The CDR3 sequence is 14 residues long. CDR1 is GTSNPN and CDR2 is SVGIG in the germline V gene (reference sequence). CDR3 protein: CAWSRQGRRTEAFF. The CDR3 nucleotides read TGTGCCTGGAGCCGACAGGGGCGGAGGACTGAAGCTTTCTTT.

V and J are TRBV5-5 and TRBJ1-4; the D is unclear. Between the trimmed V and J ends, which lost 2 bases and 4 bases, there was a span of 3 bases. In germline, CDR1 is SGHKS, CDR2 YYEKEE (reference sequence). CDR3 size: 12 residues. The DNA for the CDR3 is TGTGCCAGCAGCTTCCTTAATGAAAAACTGTTTTTT. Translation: CASSFLNEKLFF.

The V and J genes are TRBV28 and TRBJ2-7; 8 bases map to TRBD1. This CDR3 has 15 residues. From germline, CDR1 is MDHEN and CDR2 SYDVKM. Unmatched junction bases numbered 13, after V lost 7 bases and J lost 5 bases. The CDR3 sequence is CASTLTGTGTDEQYF. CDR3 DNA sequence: TGTGCCAGCACTCTTACCGGGACAGGTACCGACGAGCAGTACTTC.

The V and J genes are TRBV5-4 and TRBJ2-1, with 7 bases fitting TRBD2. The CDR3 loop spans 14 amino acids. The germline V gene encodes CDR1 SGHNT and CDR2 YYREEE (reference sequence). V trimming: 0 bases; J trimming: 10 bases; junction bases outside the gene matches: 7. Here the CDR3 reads CASSLVPGGGEQFF. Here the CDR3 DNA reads TGTGCCAGCAGCTTGGTTCCGGGAGGAGGGGAGCAGTTCTTC.

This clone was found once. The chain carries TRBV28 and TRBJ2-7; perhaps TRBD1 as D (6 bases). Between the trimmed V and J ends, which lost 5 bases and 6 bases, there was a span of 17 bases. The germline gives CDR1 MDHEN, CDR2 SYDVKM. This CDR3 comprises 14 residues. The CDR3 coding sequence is TGTGCCAGCAGTCTCCGACAGGCCGGGCTCGAGCAGTACTTC. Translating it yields CASSLRQAGLEQYF. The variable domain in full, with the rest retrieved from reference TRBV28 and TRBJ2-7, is DVKVTQSSRYLVKRTGEKVFLECVQDMDHENMFWYRQDPGLGLRLIYFSYDVKMKEKGDIPEGYSVSREKKERFSLILESASTNQTSMYLCASSLRQAGLEQYFGPGTRLTVT.

In DNA form, the CDR3 reads TGTGCCTGGAGCGATCGGACAAGACTAAATCAGCCCCAGCATTTT. Translated, it gives CAWSDRTRLNQPQHF. The chain employs TRBV30 and TRBJ1-5; D possibly corresponds to TRBD1 (5 bases). The germline V gene has CDR1 GTSNPN and CDR2 SVGIG (reference sequence). The ends were cut back, 3 bases at V and 4 bases at J, with 16 bases in the middle. CDR3 length: 15 residues.

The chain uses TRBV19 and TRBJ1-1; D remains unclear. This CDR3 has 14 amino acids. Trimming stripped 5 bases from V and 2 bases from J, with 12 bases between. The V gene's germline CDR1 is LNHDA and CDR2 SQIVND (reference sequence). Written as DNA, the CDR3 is TGTGCCAGTAGTTACGGCAGGACTAACACTGAAGCTTTCTTT. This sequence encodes CASSYGRTNTEAFF.

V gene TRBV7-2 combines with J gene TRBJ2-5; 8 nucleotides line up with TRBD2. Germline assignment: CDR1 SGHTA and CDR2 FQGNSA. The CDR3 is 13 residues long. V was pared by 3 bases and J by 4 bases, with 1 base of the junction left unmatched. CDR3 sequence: CASSFRGGETQYF. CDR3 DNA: TGTGCCAGCAGCTTTCGGGGGGGAGAGACCCAGTACTTC. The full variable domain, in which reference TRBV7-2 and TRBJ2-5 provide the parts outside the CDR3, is GAGVSQSPSNKVTEKGKDVELRCDPISGHTALYWYRQSLGQGLEFLIYFQGNSAPDKSGLPSDRFSAERTGGSVSTLTIQRTQQEDSAVYLCASSFRGGETQYFGPGTRLLVL.

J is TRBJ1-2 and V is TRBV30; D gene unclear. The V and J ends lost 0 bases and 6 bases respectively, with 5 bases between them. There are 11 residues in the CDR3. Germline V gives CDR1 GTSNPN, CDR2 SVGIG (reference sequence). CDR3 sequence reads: CAWSVRNGYTF. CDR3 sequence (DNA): TGTGCCTGGAGTGTAAGGAATGGCTACACCTTC. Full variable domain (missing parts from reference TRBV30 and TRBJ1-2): SQTIHQWPATLVQPVGSPLSLECTVEGTSNPNLYWYRQAAGRGLQLLFYSVGIGQISSEVPQNLSASRPQDRQFILSSKKLLLSDSGFYLCAWSVRNGYTFGSGTRLTVV.

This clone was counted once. CDR3 sequence reads: CAWSRTGTDTQYF. DNA of the CDR3: TGTGCCTGGAGTAGGACAGGCACAGATACGCAGTATTTT. The chain has TRBV30 and TRBJ2-3; possibly TRBD1 for D (6 bases). Germline CDR1 reads GTSNPN; CDR2 reads SVGIG (reference sequence). The CDR3 has 13 amino acids. Trimming cost V 2 bases and J 1 base, with 7 bases left between them.

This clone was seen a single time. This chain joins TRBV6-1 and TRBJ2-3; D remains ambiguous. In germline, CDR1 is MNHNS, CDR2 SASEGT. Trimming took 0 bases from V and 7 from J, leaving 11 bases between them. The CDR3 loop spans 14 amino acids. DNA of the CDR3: TGTGCCAGCAGTGAAGCTAGCCCACTCTATACGCAGTATTTT. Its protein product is CASSEASPLYTQYF.

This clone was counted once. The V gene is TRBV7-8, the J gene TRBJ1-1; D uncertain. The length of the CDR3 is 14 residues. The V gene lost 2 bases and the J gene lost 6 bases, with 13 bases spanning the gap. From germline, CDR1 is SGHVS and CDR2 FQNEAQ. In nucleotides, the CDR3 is TGTGCCAGCAGCTTATTGCGTTTGGGCTCTGAAGCTTTCTTT. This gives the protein CASSLLRLGSEAFF.

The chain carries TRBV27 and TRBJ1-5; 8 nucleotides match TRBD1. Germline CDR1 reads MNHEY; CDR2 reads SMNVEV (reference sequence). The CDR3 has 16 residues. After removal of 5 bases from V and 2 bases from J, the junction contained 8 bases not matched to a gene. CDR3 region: CASSPWTGFGNQPQHF. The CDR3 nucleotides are TGTGCCAGCAGTCCCTGGACAGGGTTTGGCAATCAGCCCCAGCATTTT.

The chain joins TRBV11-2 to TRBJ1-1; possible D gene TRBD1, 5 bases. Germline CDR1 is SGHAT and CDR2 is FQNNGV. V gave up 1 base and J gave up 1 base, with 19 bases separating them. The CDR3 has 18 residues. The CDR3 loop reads CASSLVSHTRVKNTEAFF. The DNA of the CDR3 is TGTGCCAGCAGCTTAGTGTCCCACACCAGGGTAAAGAACACTGAAGCTTTCTTT.

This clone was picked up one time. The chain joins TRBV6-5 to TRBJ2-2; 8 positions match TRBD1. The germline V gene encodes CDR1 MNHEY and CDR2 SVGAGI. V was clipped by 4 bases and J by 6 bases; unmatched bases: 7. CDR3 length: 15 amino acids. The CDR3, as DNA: TGTGCCAGCAGTTCCAAACGGACAGGGCCCGGGGAGCTGTTTTTT. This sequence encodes CASSSKRTGPGELFF.

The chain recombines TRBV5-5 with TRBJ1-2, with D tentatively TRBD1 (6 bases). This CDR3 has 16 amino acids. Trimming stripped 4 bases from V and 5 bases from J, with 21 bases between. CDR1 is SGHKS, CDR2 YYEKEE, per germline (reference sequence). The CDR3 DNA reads TGTGCCAGCAGCGTGTCCCCGGGACAAGGGGAGTATGGCTACACCTTC. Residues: CASSVSPGQGEYGYTF.

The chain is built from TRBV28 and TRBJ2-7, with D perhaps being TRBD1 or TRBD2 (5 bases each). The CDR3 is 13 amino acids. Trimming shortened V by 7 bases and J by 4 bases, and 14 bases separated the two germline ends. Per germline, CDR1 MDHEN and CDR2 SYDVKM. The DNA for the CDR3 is TGTGCCAGCACCGGGACCAGCCGTTACGAGCAGTACTTC. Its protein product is CASTGTSRYEQYF.

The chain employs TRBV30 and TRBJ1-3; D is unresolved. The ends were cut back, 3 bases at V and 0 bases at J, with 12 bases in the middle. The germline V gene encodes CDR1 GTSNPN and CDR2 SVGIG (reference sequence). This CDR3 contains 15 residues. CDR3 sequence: CAWSPGRVSGNTIYF. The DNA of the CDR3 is TGTGCCTGGAGCCCGGGGAGGGTCTCTGGAAACACCATATATTTT.

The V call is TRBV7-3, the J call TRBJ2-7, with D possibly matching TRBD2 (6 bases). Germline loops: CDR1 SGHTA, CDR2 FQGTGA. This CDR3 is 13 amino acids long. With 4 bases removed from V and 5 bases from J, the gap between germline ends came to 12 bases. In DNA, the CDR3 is TGTGCCAGCAGCTCCGTCGGGGGAAACGAGCAGTACTTC. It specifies CASSSVGGNEQYF.

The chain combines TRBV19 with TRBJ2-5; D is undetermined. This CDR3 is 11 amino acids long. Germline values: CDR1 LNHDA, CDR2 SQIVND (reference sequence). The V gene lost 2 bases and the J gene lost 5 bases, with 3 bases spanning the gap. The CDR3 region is CASSIRETQYF. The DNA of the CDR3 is TGTGCCAGTAGTATACGTGAGACCCAGTACTTC.

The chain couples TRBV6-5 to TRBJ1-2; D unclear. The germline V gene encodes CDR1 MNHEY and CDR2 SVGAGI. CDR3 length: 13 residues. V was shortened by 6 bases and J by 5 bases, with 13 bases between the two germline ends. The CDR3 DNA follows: TGTGCCAGCAGAGGGCAGGCCGTTTATGGCTACACCTTC. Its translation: CASRGQAVYGYTF.

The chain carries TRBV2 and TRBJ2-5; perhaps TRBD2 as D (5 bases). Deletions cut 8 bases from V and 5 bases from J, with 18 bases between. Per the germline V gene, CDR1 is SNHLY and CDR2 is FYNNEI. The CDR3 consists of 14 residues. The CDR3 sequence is CASFFGGVGETQYF. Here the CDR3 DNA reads TGTGCCAGCTTCTTCGGAGGAGTCGGGGAGACCCAGTACTTC. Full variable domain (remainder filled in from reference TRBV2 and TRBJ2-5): EPEVTQTPSHQVTQMGQEVILRCVPISNHLYFYWYRQILGQKVEFLVSFYNNEISEKSEIFDDQFSVERPDGSNFTLKIRSTKLEDSAMYFCASFFGGVGETQYFGPGTRLLVL.

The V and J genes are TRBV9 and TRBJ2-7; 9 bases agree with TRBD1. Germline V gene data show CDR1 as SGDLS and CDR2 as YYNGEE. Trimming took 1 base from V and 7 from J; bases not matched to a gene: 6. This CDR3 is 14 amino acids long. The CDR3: CASSVTGGSGEQYF. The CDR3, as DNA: TGTGCCAGCAGCGTAACAGGGGGCTCGGGGGAGCAGTACTTC.